The clone carrying this T cell receptor beta chain turned up a few times. What it recognizes is unknown. The data stem from a study of T cell repertoires in cytomegalovirus infection. J lost 5 bases, V lost 3 bases, and 5 bases had no gene match. This CDR3 region has 15 residues. TCRdb independently ran MiXCR on the reads; one entry per CDR3 protein. This table holds about 920,000 distinct CDR3 sequences, 31% found once. The rearrangement links TRBV12-3 or TRBV12-4 to TRBJ2-3, with TRBD2 matching over 10 bases. The sequence was obtained from a human donor in good health (CMV status not recorded). Some clones in this sample may be carry-over from other donors' samples. Sequencing used cultured CD8+ T cells from PBMCs, obtained from culture after CMV antigen stimulation. The chain's CDR3 is CASSFQAGGIDTQYF. CDR3 DNA sequence: TGTGCCAGCAGTTTCCAAGCGGGGGGGATAGATACGCAGTATTTT.